The sequence of this T cell receptor beta chain was determined in a study of Graves' ophthalmopathy and Graves' hyperthyroidism. Study conclusions and caveats: Blood also contained most of the expanded thyroid clonotypes above 0.001 frequency. Distinction of ophthalmopathy from stable hyperthyroidism by a 13-signature model reached roughly 88% sensitivity and just under 84% specificity.

Ophthalmopathy cases showed moderate-to-severe activity, scoring CAS ≥3 and NOSPECS ≥4, with duration under 3 months. Reliance was placed on clinical symptoms, serum thyroxine, TRAb, thyroid ultrasound and orbital computed tomography for diagnosis. This clonotype was detected ten times or more. Its matching antigen is unknown. Using RNA transcripts, the TCR beta CDR3 regions were amplified. HTBI primers were used in a first-round RT-PCR, which preceded a second-round multiplex PCR. TCRdb ran MiXCR on the multiplex PCR reads and lists one entry per CDR3 protein. The table lists around 470,000 distinct CDR3 sequences, approximately 15% of them singletons. This CDR3 has 14 amino acids. The germline CDR1 and CDR2 sequences are MNHEY and SVGAGI. Trimming took off 6 bases at V and 5 bases at J, with 16 bases between the two ends.

This receptor was taken from a woman aged 25 to 39 with Graves' ophthalmopathy. The specimen was blood. The genes are TRBV6-5 and TRBJ1-1, with D unclear. CDR3 protein: CASRRAEGRTEAFF. In nucleotides, the CDR3 is TGTGCCAGCAGAAGGGCAGAGGGAAGGACTGAAGCTTTCTTT.